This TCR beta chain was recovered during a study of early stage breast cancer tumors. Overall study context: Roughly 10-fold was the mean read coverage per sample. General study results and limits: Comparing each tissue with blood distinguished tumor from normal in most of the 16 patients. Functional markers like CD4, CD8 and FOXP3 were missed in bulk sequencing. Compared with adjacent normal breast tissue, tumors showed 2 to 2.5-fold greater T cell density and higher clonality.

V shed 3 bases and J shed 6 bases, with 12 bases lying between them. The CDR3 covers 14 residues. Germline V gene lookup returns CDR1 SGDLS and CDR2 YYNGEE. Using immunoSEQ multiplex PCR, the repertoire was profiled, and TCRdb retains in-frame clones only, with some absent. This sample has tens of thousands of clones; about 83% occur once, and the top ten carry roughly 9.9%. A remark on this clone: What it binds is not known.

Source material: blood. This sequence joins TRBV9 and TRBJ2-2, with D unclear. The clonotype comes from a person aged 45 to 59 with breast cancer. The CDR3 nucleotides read TGTGCCAGCAGCGAAGACCCGGCGGCCGGGGAGCTGTTTTTT. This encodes CASSEDPAAGELFF.